The 16 T cell receptor beta chains reported below all come from one sample, sequenced in a study of Graves' ophthalmopathy and Graves' hyperthyroidism. Amplification from RNA transcripts yielded the TCR beta CDR3 regions. First-round RT-PCR relied on HTBI primers, and a second-round multiplex PCR came next. Each CDR3 protein is one row after TCRdb ran MiXCR on the multiplex PCR reads. Among some 1.1 million distinct CDR3 sequences listed, about 35% were seen once. The sequencing sample was made of peripheral blood or thyroid tissue (not recorded which). These receptors all come from an adult man with Graves' hyperthyroidism.

The chain couples TRBV29-1 to TRBJ1-1; TRBD1 aligns across 8 bases. Germline CDR1 SQVTM, CDR2 ANQGSEA. With 4 bases clipped from V and 9 bases from J, the junction kept 16 bases outside the gene matches. CDR3 length equals 15 residues. CDR3 region: CSVVGTGLMNTKAFF. In DNA, the CDR3 is TGCAGCGTTGTGGGGACAGGACTTATGAACACAAAAGCTTTCTTT.

The sample holds many counts of this clonotype. This chain uses TRBV7-8 with TRBJ1-4, with 7 bases lining up with TRBD1. V lost 1 base, J lost 15 bases, and 5 bases stayed unmatched. CDR3 length: 12 amino acids. Germline lookup yields CDR1 SGHVS and CDR2 FQNEAQ. CDR3 residues: CASSLGATGLFF. The CDR3 DNA reads as TGTGCCAGCAGCTTAGGAGCGACAGGGTTGTTTTTT.

The sample holds many counts of this clonotype. This chain uses TRBV7-9 with TRBJ1-6; no clear D gene. The CDR3 is 18 amino acids. The germline gives CDR1 SEHNR, CDR2 FQNEAQ (reference sequence). V gave up 5 bases and J gave up 9 bases, with 26 bases separating them. CDR3 sequence (DNA): TGTGCCAGCAGCCCGACGCCGGGAACCGTCCTAAGCGGTTCACCCCTCCACTTT. As protein: CASSPTPGTVLSGSPLHF.

This clonotype occurred many times. The J gene is TRBJ1-5, the V gene TRBV20-1; TRBD1 aligns across 8 bases. V gave up 7 bases and J gave up 1 base; unmatched junction bases: 6. Germline CDR1 DFQATT, CDR2 SNEGSKA (reference sequence). This CDR3 contains 14 residues. Here the CDR3 reads CSGQGQGSNQPQHF. In DNA, the CDR3 is TGCAGTGGTCAAGGACAGGGCAGCAATCAGCCCCAGCATTTT.

Ten or more counts support this clonotype. The chain couples TRBV7-8 to TRBJ2-5; 7 nucleotides agree with TRBD1. The CDR3 extends over 16 amino acids. V gave up 4 bases and J gave up 2 bases; unmatched junction bases: 10. Germline values: CDR1 SGHVS, CDR2 FQNEAQ. The CDR3 DNA reads TGTGCCAGCAGCTCAGACCGGGACAGACAACAAGAGACCCAGTACTTC. This translates into CASSSDRDRQQETQYF. The full variable domain, its missing parts supplied by reference TRBV7-8 and TRBJ2-5, is GAGVSQSPRYKVAKRGQDVALRCDPISGHVSLFWYQQALGQGPEFLTYFQNEAQLDKSGLPSDRFFAERPEGSVSTLKIQRTQQEDSAVYLCASSSDRDRQQETQYFGPGTRLLVL.

This clonotype was detected a few times. The chain joins TRBV12-5 to TRBJ1-1; 10 bases map to TRBD1. The CDR3 runs 12 residues. CDR1 and CDR2 from the germline V gene are LGHNT and FRNRAP. V gave up 6 bases and J gave up 5 bases; unmatched junction bases: 0. CDR3: CASGGQGTEAFF. The DNA for the CDR3 is TGTGCTAGTGGGGGACAGGGGACTGAAGCTTTCTTT.

This clonotype was seen only a few times. The junction departs from germline at one end; a sequencing error may be responsible. The rearrangement uses TRBV7-2 and TRBJ2-7, with D maybe TRBD1 (5 bases). The CDR3 loop spans 14 amino acids. Germline V gene sequence: CDR1 SGHTA, CDR2 FQGNSA. CDR3 nucleotides: TGTGCCCGCAGCTCTACGGCAGGACACTACGAGCAGTACTTC. This encodes CARSSTAGHYEQYF. Together with reference TRBV7-2 and TRBJ2-7, the CDR3 gives the full variable domain: GAGVSQSPSNKVTEKGKDVELRCDPISGHTALYWYRQSLGQGLEFLIYFQGNSAPDKSGLPSDRFSAERTGGSVSTLTIQRTQQEDSAVYLCARSSTAGHYEQYFGPGTRLTVT.

The J gene is TRBJ1-5, the V gene TRBV20-1; 8 bases fit TRBD1. The CDR3 runs to 12 residues. The germline V gene encodes CDR1 DFQATT and CDR2 SNEGSKA (reference sequence). The V segment lost 6 bases and the J segment 14 bases; nucleotides outside the gene matches: 12. CDR3 sequence reads: CSAPDRVSYEHF. Here the CDR3 DNA reads TGCAGTGCCCCGGACAGGGTGAGCTACGAGCATTTT.

This clonotype has just a few counts. The J gene is TRBJ1-2, the V gene TRBV4-2; no clear D. The CDR3 sequence is 16 residues long. Germline CDR1 LGHNA, CDR2 YNFKEQ. V was pared by 0 bases and J by 0 bases, with 11 bases between. The CDR3 here is CASSQDPGRSNYGYTF. The CDR3 DNA is TGTGCCAGCAGCCAAGACCCGGGCAGGTCTAACTATGGCTACACCTTC.

This chain uses TRBV28 with TRBJ2-2; 8 positions match TRBD2. Germline values: CDR1 MDHEN, CDR2 SYDVKM. J was trimmed by 4 bases and V by 4 bases; bases with no gene match: 8. The length of the CDR3 is 16 residues. The CDR3: CASSSPGLVGTGELFF. DNA for the CDR3: TGTGCCAGCAGTTCCCCGGGACTAGTCGGCACCGGGGAGCTGTTTTTT.

The gene calls are TRBV12-5 and TRBJ1-6, with TRBD1 identical over 7 bases. Germline V gives CDR1 LGHNT, CDR2 FRNRAP. The junction had 16 bases not matched to a gene; V was cut back by 4 bases and J by 7 bases. The length of the CDR3 is 18 residues. The CDR3 nucleotides read TGTGCTAGTGGTTCGCCGAGACCCAGGCAGGGGGGCAATTCACCCCTCCACTTT. Translation: CASGSPRPRQGGNSPLHF.

This clonotype has just a few counts. This rearrangement joins TRBV25-1 to TRBJ1-6; D gene uncertain. V lost 2 bases and J 0 bases, leaving 11 bases between the germline ends. The CDR3 runs 17 residues. Germline CDR1 is MGHDK and CDR2 is SYGVNS. DNA of the CDR3: TGTGCCAGCAGTGAAGAAGAGGAAAGCTCCTATAATTCACCCCTCCACTTT. Translating gives CASSEEEESSYNSPLHF.

This clonotype came up many times. The genes are TRBV5-1 and TRBJ1-1; D uncertain. The CDR3 runs 11 residues. The ends were cut back, 6 bases at V and 8 bases at J, with 11 bases in the middle. Germline lookup yields CDR1 SGHRS and CDR2 YFSETQ. The CDR3 here is CASTSGSEAFF. The CDR3 region has the DNA TGCGCCAGCACCTCAGGTTCCGAAGCTTTCTTT.

This clonotype was found many times. V gene TRBV25-1 combines with J gene TRBJ1-1; D ambiguous. The CDR3 contains 14 residues. CDR1 and CDR2 (germline): MGHDK, SYGVNS. The V and J ends lost 4 bases and 0 bases respectively, with 9 bases between them. Written as DNA, the CDR3 is TGTGCCAGCAGTGGCCAGGCTTTGAACACTGAAGCTTTCTTT. Amino acid sequence: CASSGQALNTEAFF.

This clonotype was found once. A much bigger clone sits one base away, suggesting this may be a read error. The rearrangement uses TRBV2 and TRBJ2-5, with 7 bases aligning to TRBD2. V lost 7 bases, J lost 7 bases, and 9 bases stayed unmatched. Germline loops: CDR1 SNHLY, CDR2 FYNNEI. This CDR3 is built from 13 residues. CDR3 loop: CASMGRAEATQYF. CDR3 nucleotides: TGTGCCAGCATGGGGAGGGCAGAAGCGACCCAGTACTTC.

The rearrangement joins TRBV5-1 to TRBJ1-2, with a possible D match to TRBD1 (6 bases). With 5 bases removed from V and 7 bases from J, the gap between germline ends came to 12 bases. The germline CDR1 and CDR2 sequences are SGHRS and YFSETQ. This CDR3 comprises 12 residues. The CDR3 nucleotides are TGCGCCAGCAGGGTGGGGGCAGGTGGCTACACCTTC. It encodes CASRVGAGGYTF.